The rows below give T cell receptor beta chains drawn from one sample of a study of blood T cell repertoires in COVID-19. Clones were sequenced by immunoSEQ multiplex PCR, and TCRdb holds only the in-frame ones, with some missing. The table has around 13,000 clones, over 75% seen once. Material: peripheral blood. Receptors were obtained from a man in his forties or fifties with active COVID-19. CDR3s include the opening cysteine and the closing phenylalanine or tryptophan. A D gene is named only where the DNA matches it firmly. Clone size is shown for a subset of rows, as once, few, many or a class of expanded clone.

len: 15; abundance: -; d_gene: -; v_gene: TRBV7-7; j_gene: TRBJ1-3; CDR3aa: CASSLVARTGNTIYF; CDR3nt: TGTGCTAGCAGCTTAGTTGCGAGAACTGGAAACACCATATATTTT
len: 16; abundance: -; d_gene: TRBD2; v_gene: TRBV29-1; j_gene: TRBJ2-2; CDR3aa: CSVSRGLAGEPGELFF; CDR3nt: TGCAGCGTTTCTCGCGGACTAGCGGGTGAACCCGGGGAGCTGTTTTTT
len: 12; abundance: large; d_gene: -; v_gene: TRBV7-9; j_gene: TRBJ1-1; CDR3aa: CASSRGLREAFF; CDR3nt: TGTGCCAGCAGCCGAGGACTCAGGGAAGCTTTCTTT
len: 13; abundance: -; d_gene: -; v_gene: TRBV28; j_gene: TRBJ2-7; CDR3aa: CASTPRQTYEQYF; CDR3nt: TGTGCCAGCACCCCTAGGCAGACCTACGAGCAGTACTTC
len: 17; abundance: -; d_gene: TRBD1; v_gene: TRBV7-2; j_gene: TRBJ2-4; CDR3aa: CASSFFGQGPAKNIQYF; CDR3nt: TGTGCCAGCAGCTTCTTCGGACAGGGACCGGCCAAAAACATTCAGTACTTC
len: 16; abundance: -; d_gene: TRBD2; v_gene: TRBV9; j_gene: TRBJ2-7; CDR3aa: CASSVGVTSGLYEQYF; CDR3nt: TGTGCCAGCAGCGTAGGGGTAACTAGCGGACTCTACGAGCAGTACTTC
len: 17; abundance: -; d_gene: -; v_gene: TRBV6-2/TRBV6-3; j_gene: TRBJ2-7; CDR3aa: CASSATTRGHPFYEQYF; CDR3nt: TGTGCCAGCAGCGCCACGACCAGGGGCCATCCATTCTACGAGCAGTACTTC
len: 12; abundance: -; d_gene: -; v_gene: TRBV6-1; j_gene: TRBJ1-1; CDR3aa: CASSEGGTEAFF; CDR3nt: TGTGCCAGCAGTGAAGGAGGGACTGAAGCTTTCTTT
len: 16; abundance: -; d_gene: -; v_gene: TRBV6-2/TRBV6-3; j_gene: TRBJ2-7; CDR3aa: CASSYRRGHGYYEQYF; CDR3nt: TGTGCCAGCAGTTACCGACGGGGTCACGGCTACTACGAGCAGTACTTC
len: 18; abundance: -; d_gene: TRBD2; v_gene: TRBV7-2; j_gene: TRBJ2-7; CDR3aa: CASSPSRAGVINIYEQYF; CDR3nt: TGTGCCAGCAGCCCCTCCCGTGCGGGAGTGATCAATATCTACGAGCAGTACTTC
len: 15; abundance: -; d_gene: -; v_gene: TRBV10-3; j_gene: TRBJ2-2; CDR3aa: CAISEEGGLTGELFF; CDR3nt: TGTGCCATCAGTGAGGAGGGAGGACTCACCGGGGAGCTGTTTTTT
len: 13; abundance: -; d_gene: -; v_gene: TRBV7-9; j_gene: TRBJ1-2; CDR3aa: CASSLTGEGGYTF; CDR3nt: TGTGCCAGCAGCTTAACGGGGGAGGGTGGCTACACCTTC
len: 16; abundance: once; d_gene: -; v_gene: TRBV10-3; j_gene: TRBJ2-4; CDR3aa: CAISVGLELAKNIQYF; CDR3nt: TGTGCCATCAGTGTGGGCCTTGAGCTAGCCAAAAACATTCAGTACTTC
len: 14; abundance: -; d_gene: TRBD1; v_gene: TRBV7-2; j_gene: TRBJ1-5; CDR3aa: CASSLTGGNQPQHF; CDR3nt: TGTGCCAGCAGCTTGACAGGGGGCAATCAGCCCCAGCATTTT
len: 14; abundance: -; d_gene: TRBD2; v_gene: TRBV20-1; j_gene: TRBJ2-1; CDR3aa: CSASSSGSYNEQFF; CDR3nt: TGCAGTGCTAGTTCCAGCGGGAGCTACAATGAGCAGTTCTTC
len: 16; abundance: -; d_gene: -; v_gene: TRBV19; j_gene: TRBJ1-1; CDR3aa: CASSIANRVLGTEAFF; CDR3nt: TGTGCCAGTAGTATAGCGAACAGGGTTCTGGGCACTGAAGCTTTCTTT
len: 15; abundance: -; d_gene: -; v_gene: TRBV10-3; j_gene: TRBJ1-1; CDR3aa: CAITKTGGENTEAFF; CDR3nt: TGTGCCATCACCAAGACGGGGGGGGAGAACACTGAAGCTTTCTTT
len: 13; abundance: few; d_gene: -; v_gene: TRBV11-2; j_gene: TRBJ1-2; CDR3aa: CASSPGQNYGYTF; CDR3nt: TGTGCCAGCAGCCCCGGACAGAACTATGGCTACACCTTC
len: 11; abundance: medium-sized; d_gene: -; v_gene: TRBV20-1; j_gene: TRBJ1-2; CDR3aa: CSAPSARGYTF; CDR3nt: TGCAGTGCCCCCTCTGCGAGGGGCTACACCTTC
len: 15; abundance: -; d_gene: TRBD1; v_gene: TRBV25-1; j_gene: TRBJ1-3; CDR3aa: CASSGDRASGNTIYF; CDR3nt: TGTGCCAGCAGTGGGGACAGGGCCTCTGGAAACACCATATATTTT
len: 16; abundance: -; d_gene: -; v_gene: TRBV7-6; j_gene: TRBJ2-2; CDR3aa: CASSLHAAGNTGELFF; CDR3nt: TGTGCCAGCAGCTTACACGCAGCGGGGAACACCGGGGAGCTGTTTTTT
len: 12; abundance: -; d_gene: -; v_gene: TRBV18; j_gene: TRBJ1-2; CDR3aa: CASSPQGLGYTF; CDR3nt: TGTGCCAGCTCACCGCAGGGTCTTGGCTACACCTTC
len: 15; abundance: few; d_gene: -; v_gene: TRBV5-8; j_gene: TRBJ1-6; CDR3aa: CASSNMGLNNSPLHF; CDR3nt: TGTGCCAGCAGCAACATGGGCCTTAATAATTCACCCCTCCACTTT
len: 15; abundance: -; d_gene: -; v_gene: TRBV6-5; j_gene: TRBJ2-1; CDR3aa: CASRQGRGIYNEQFF; CDR3nt: TGTGCCAGCAGGCAGGGGAGGGGGATCTACAATGAGCAGTTCTTC
len: 13; abundance: -; d_gene: -; v_gene: TRBV6-5; j_gene: TRBJ2-2; CDR3aa: CASSIRLTGELFF; CDR3nt: TGTGCCAGCAGTATCCGACTCACCGGGGAGCTGTTTTTT
len: 12; abundance: -; d_gene: -; v_gene: TRBV6-5; j_gene: TRBJ2-7; CDR3aa: CASSYGHDKQYF; CDR3nt: TGTGCCAGCAGTTACGGACACGACAAGCAGTACTTC
len: 15; abundance: -; d_gene: -; v_gene: TRBV19; j_gene: TRBJ2-3; CDR3aa: CASSSGEWATDTQYF; CDR3nt: TGTGCCAGTAGTTCGGGGGAGTGGGCCACAGATACGCAGTATTTT
len: 15; abundance: -; d_gene: TRBD2; v_gene: TRBV2; j_gene: TRBJ2-3; CDR3aa: CASRRLASSTDTQYF; CDR3nt: TGTGCCAGCAGGAGACTAGCGAGTAGCACAGATACGCAGTATTTT
len: 15; abundance: -; d_gene: -; v_gene: TRBV7-2; j_gene: TRBJ2-5; CDR3aa: CASSLAARRQETQYF; CDR3nt: TGTGCCAGCAGCTTAGCCGCTAGGAGGCAAGAGACCCAGTACTTC
len: 16; abundance: -; d_gene: TRBD1; v_gene: TRBV5-4; j_gene: TRBJ2-2; CDR3aa: CASSSPLRQGPGELFF; CDR3nt: TGTGCCAGCAGCTCCCCACTACGACAGGGACCCGGGGAGCTGTTTTTT
len: 13; abundance: once; d_gene: -; v_gene: TRBV7-2; j_gene: TRBJ2-5; CDR3aa: CASSRTSIETQYF; CDR3nt: TGTGCCAGCAGCCGAACTAGCATCGAGACCCAGTACTTC
len: 13; abundance: -; d_gene: TRBD1; v_gene: TRBV30; j_gene: TRBJ1-2; CDR3aa: CAWSDGTAAGYTF; CDR3nt: TGTGCCTGGAGTGATGGGACAGCGGCTGGCTACACCTTC
len: 15; abundance: -; d_gene: TRBD1; v_gene: TRBV30; j_gene: TRBJ1-5; CDR3aa: CAWSLAGTGNQPQHF; CDR3nt: TGTGCCTGGAGTCTCGCCGGGACAGGGAATCAGCCCCAGCATTTT
len: 16; abundance: -; d_gene: -; v_gene: TRBV4-3; j_gene: TRBJ2-1; CDR3aa: CASSQDMGLSYNEQFF; CDR3nt: TGCGCCAGCAGCCAAGATATGGGGCTATCCTACAATGAGCAGTTCTTC
len: 17; abundance: -; d_gene: TRBD2; v_gene: TRBV2; j_gene: TRBJ2-5; CDR3aa: CASSEIWTSGGQETQYF; CDR3nt: TGTGCCAGCAGTGAAATATGGACTAGCGGAGGCCAAGAGACCCAGTACTTC
len: 18; abundance: -; d_gene: TRBD2; v_gene: TRBV9; j_gene: TRBJ2-1; CDR3aa: CASSLRVGAGGPHNEQFF; CDR3nt: TGTGCCAGCAGCTTAAGGGTGGGAGCGGGAGGGCCCCACAATGAGCAGTTCTTC
len: 15; abundance: -; d_gene: -; v_gene: TRBV5-4; j_gene: TRBJ2-3; CDR3aa: CASSLLPSSTDTQYF; CDR3nt: TGTGCCAGCAGCCTACTCCCATCTAGCACAGATACGCAGTATTTT
len: 15; abundance: -; d_gene: -; v_gene: TRBV7-2; j_gene: TRBJ1-2; CDR3aa: CASSLQPGSIYGYTF; CDR3nt: TGTGCCAGCAGCTTACAGCCGGGATCCATCTATGGCTACACCTTC
len: 15; abundance: -; d_gene: TRBD1; v_gene: TRBV3-1/TRBV3-2; j_gene: TRBJ2-7; CDR3aa: CASSQTGQGPYEQYF; CDR3nt: TGTGCCAGCAGCCAGACGGGACAGGGGCCATACGAGCAGTACTTC
len: 15; abundance: -; d_gene: -; v_gene: TRBV6-1; j_gene: TRBJ2-7; CDR3aa: CASSEGIGDSYEQYF; CDR3nt: TGTGCCAGCAGTGAAGGAATAGGAGACTCCTACGAGCAGTACTTC
len: 15; abundance: -; d_gene: -; v_gene: TRBV5-4; j_gene: TRBJ1-1; CDR3aa: CASSFQTVMNTEAFF; CDR3nt: TGTGCCAGCAGCTTCCAGACAGTAATGAACACTGAAGCTTTCTTT
len: 15; abundance: -; d_gene: TRBD1; v_gene: TRBV5-1; j_gene: TRBJ1-1; CDR3aa: CASSLGGTANTEAFF; CDR3nt: TGCGCCAGCAGCTTGGGTGGGACAGCGAACACTGAAGCTTTCTTT
len: 14; abundance: -; d_gene: -; v_gene: TRBV6-6; j_gene: TRBJ2-2; CDR3aa: CASSYPEVTGELFF; CDR3nt: TGTGCCAGCAGTTACCCCGAGGTCACCGGGGAGCTGTTTTTT
len: 14; abundance: -; d_gene: -; v_gene: TRBV9; j_gene: TRBJ2-7; CDR3aa: CASSVGPVSYEQYF; CDR3nt: TGTGCCAGCAGCGTAGGGCCAGTATCCTACGAGCAGTACTTC